This TCR beta chain came from a study of T-cell memory formation after mild COVID-19. Note on this clonotype: Antigen specificity is unknown.

Each CDR3 protein is one row after TCRdb ran MiXCR on the 5' RACE reads. The sample carries about 320,000 distinct CDR3 sequences, approximately 14% recorded once. Findings and caveats of the study: Day 15 to 85 contracting clones showed balanced CD4/CD8; later expanders leaned CD4+.

CDR3 size: 15 residues. V was pared by 5 bases and J by 2 bases, with 14 bases between. Germline CDR1 is KGHSH and CDR2 is LQKENI. This receptor was obtained from a man aged 18 to 30 who had mild COVID-19 (a few samples of this study predate the infection). Cell type and time point are not known. The V call is TRBV18, the J call TRBJ2-3; D possibly matches TRBD1 or TRBD2 (7 bases each). The sequenced sample consisted of PBMCs or a T cell subset sorted from them (not recorded which). In DNA, the CDR3 is TGTGCCAGCTCAACAGGGGAGGGGGCCACAGATACGCAGTATTTT. Translation gives CASSTGEGATDTQYF.